This T cell receptor (beta chain) comes out of a study of T cell responses to AZD1222 COVID-19 vaccine. This clone showed up just once. The target antigen is unknown. Assay used: immunoSEQ multiplex PCR; TCRdb lists only in-frame clones, some missing. The sample has 100,000 to 150,000 clones, approximately 89% seen once. Germline assignment: CDR1 SGHNT and CDR2 YYREEE (reference sequence). This CDR3 is 17 amino acids long. The V and J ends lost 3 bases and 5 bases respectively, with 20 bases between them. Whole-study findings and limits: Possibly, clonal diversity was underestimated; donors were largely white British and included more females. Rises in breadth and depth of Spike-specific TCRs came after two AZD1222 doses. Per reports, nearly half of all spike-specific TCRs target regions that are unmutated in variants.

This TCR derives from an adult in good health. The sequences come from peripheral blood, collected on day 0 of AZD1222 vaccination. The chain has TRBV5-4 and TRBJ2-2; a possible D gene is TRBD1 (6 bases). CDR3: CASSSKKETQGTGELFF. DNA for the CDR3: TGTGCCAGCAGCTCGAAAAAGGAGACACAGGGTACCGGGGAGCTGTTTTTT.